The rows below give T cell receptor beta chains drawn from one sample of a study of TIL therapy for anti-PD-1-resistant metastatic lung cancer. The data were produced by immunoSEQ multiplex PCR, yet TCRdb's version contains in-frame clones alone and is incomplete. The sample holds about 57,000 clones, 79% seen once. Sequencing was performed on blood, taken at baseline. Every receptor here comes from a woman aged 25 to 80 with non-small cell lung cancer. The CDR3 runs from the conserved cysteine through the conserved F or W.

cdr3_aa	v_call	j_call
CASSERTVEKLFF	TRBV7-8	TRBJ1-4
CASSVVGSFRRNSGNTIYF	TRBV6-1	TRBJ1-3
CASSQVRAYSSTDTQYF	TRBV4-3	TRBJ2-3
CASSLGQYGRDGYTF	TRBV5-1	TRBJ1-2
CASSPWDLSGSTGELFF	TRBV28	TRBJ2-2
CASRALAGGGYNEQFF	TRBV28	TRBJ2-1
CASSPWDSYNQPQHF	TRBV6-5	TRBJ1-5
CASTLNSNQPQHF	TRBV19	TRBJ1-5
CASSTRHSGSNTGELFF	TRBV9	TRBJ2-2
CATLYAGQGTDTQYF	TRBV6-5	TRBJ2-3
CSVELQGPPGEQYF	TRBV29-1	TRBJ2-7
CASSLAGTSGSGPSYEQYF	TRBV27	TRBJ2-7
CATSRVLARDTQYF	TRBV15	TRBJ2-3
CSVEGHGWETFF	TRBV29-1	TRBJ1-1
CASSPLRTDSYNEQFF	TRBV4-3	TRBJ2-1
CASSFEGSTDTQYF	TRBV7-6	TRBJ2-3
CASSPWTGNTEAFF	TRBV5-1	TRBJ1-1
CASSVAPDFPYEQYF	TRBV9	TRBJ2-7
CASADLNNSPLHF	TRBV6-5	TRBJ1-6
CAISELKSRGTNYGYTF	TRBV10-3	TRBJ1-2
CATSTGSDYGYTF	TRBV2	TRBJ1-2
CASSVEAGVSEQYF	TRBV9	TRBJ2-7
CASSQYRDLREKLFF	TRBV4-1	TRBJ1-4
CASSYRSGGRHRVAEAFF	TRBV13	TRBJ1-1
CASSRYEQYF	TRBV11-2	TRBJ2-7
CTSSFGGSYEQYF	TRBV6-5	TRBJ2-7
CASSPGTENSPLHF	TRBV5-6	TRBJ1-6
CASSVGQDPSYEQYF	TRBV9	TRBJ2-7
CASSDLKSGANVLTF	TRBV6-1	TRBJ2-6
CAWRVELDTEAFF	TRBV30	TRBJ1-1
CASTSYSNQPQHF	TRBV19	TRBJ1-5
CASSFTQGAANEKLFF	TRBV7-9	TRBJ1-4
CARSLGWGRRNTEAFF	TRBV5-3	TRBJ1-1
CASSFGPGVLDGYTF	TRBV27	TRBJ1-2
CASSLLAGDNQPQHF	TRBV28	TRBJ1-5
CASSLAGRGLYEQYF	TRBV11-2	TRBJ2-7
CASSLGGGLGEQYF	TRBV5-1	TRBJ2-7
CASSPARQNTGELFF	TRBV18	TRBJ2-2
CASRYGGGMNTEAFF	TRBV6-6	TRBJ1-1
CASNFLTGDNEQFF	TRBV9	TRBJ2-1
CASSPTAVIQETQYF	TRBV18	TRBJ2-5
CASSGTTTNQPQHF	TRBV19	TRBJ1-5
CASSFRGSTDTQYF	TRBV7-6	TRBJ2-3
CASSQVADRVYEQYF	TRBV4-1	TRBJ2-7
CASSSRQGSSYEQYF	TRBV7-9	TRBJ2-7
CASSPGLAVNEQFF	TRBV9	TRBJ2-1
CASSSGTDRWGYTF	TRBV5-6	TRBJ1-2
CAISESVTIGDTQYF	TRBV10-3	TRBJ2-3
CASSLTAGGYTGELFF	TRBV7-3	TRBJ2-2
CAWSVWGATEAFF	TRBV30	TRBJ1-1